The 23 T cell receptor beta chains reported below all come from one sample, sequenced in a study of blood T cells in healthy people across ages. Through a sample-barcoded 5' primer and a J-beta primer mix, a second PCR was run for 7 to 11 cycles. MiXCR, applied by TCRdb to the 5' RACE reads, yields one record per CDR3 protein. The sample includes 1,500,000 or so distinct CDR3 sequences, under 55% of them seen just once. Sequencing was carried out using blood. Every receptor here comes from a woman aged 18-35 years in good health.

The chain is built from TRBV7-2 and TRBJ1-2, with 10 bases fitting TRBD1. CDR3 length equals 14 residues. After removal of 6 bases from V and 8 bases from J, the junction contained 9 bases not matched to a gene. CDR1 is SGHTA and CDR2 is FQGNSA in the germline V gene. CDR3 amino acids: CASRPGTGASGYTF. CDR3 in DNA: TGTGCCAGCAGGCCGGGGACAGGGGCTAGCGGCTACACCTTC.

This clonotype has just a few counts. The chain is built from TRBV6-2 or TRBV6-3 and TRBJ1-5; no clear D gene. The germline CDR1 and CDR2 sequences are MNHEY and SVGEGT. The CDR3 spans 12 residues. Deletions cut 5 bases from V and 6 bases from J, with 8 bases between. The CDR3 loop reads CASSPPRQPQHF. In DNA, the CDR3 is TGTGCCAGCAGTCCCCCTCGTCAGCCCCAGCATTTT.

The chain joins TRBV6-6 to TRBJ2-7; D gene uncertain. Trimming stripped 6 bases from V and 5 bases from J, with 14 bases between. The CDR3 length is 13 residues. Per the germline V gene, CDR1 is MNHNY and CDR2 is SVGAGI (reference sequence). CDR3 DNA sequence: TGTGCCAGCAGCCAGGCCCCAATCCACGAGCAGTACTTC. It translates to CASSQAPIHEQYF.

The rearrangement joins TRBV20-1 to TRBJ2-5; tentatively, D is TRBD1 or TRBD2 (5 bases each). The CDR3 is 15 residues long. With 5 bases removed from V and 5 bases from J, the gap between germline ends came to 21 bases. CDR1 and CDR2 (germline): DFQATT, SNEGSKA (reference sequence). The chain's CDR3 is CSAHARDRRDETQYF. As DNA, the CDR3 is TGCAGTGCTCATGCCCGGGACCGAAGGGACGAGACCCAGTACTTC.

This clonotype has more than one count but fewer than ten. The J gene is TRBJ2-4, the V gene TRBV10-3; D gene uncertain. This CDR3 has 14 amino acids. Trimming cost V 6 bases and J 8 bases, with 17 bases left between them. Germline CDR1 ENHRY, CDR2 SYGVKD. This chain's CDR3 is CAISRAPGEDIQYF. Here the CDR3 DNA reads TGTGCCATCAGCCGGGCCCCAGGAGAGGACATTCAGTACTTC.

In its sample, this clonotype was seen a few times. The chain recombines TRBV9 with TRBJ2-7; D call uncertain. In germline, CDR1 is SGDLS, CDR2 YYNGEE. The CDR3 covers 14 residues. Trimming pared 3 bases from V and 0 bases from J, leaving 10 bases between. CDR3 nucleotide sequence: TGTGCCAGCAGCGCCGGGCCAGGCTCCTACGAGCAGTACTTC. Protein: CASSAGPGSYEQYF.

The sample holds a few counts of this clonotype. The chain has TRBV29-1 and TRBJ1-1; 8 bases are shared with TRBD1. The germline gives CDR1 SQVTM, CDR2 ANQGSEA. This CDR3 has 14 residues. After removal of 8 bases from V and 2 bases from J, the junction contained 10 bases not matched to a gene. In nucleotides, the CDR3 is TGCAGCTCCGGTTGGGGGACAGGCAACACTGAAGCTTTCTTT. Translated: CSSGWGTGNTEAFF.

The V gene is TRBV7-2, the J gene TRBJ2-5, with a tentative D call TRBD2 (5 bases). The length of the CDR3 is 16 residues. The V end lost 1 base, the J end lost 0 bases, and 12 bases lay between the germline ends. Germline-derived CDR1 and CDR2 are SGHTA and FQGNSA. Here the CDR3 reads CASSLGSGAYQETQYF. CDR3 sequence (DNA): TGTGCCAGCAGCTTAGGCAGCGGAGCGTACCAAGAGACCCAGTACTTC.

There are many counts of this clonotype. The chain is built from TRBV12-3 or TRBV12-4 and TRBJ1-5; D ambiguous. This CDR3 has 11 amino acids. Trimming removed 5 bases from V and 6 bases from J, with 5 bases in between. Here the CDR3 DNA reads TGTGCCAGCAGTGTTGGTCAGCCCCAGCATTTT. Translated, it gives CASSVGQPQHF.

CDR3 nucleotide sequence: TGTGCCAGCAGGGACAGAATCAATGAGCAGTTCTTC. This gives the protein CASRDRINEQFF. The genes are TRBV6-2 or TRBV6-3 and TRBJ2-1; D is perhaps TRBD1 (6 bases). Looked up from germline, CDR1 is MNHEY and CDR2 is SVGEGT. This CDR3 comprises 12 residues. Trimming stripped 6 bases from V and 6 bases from J, with 9 bases between.

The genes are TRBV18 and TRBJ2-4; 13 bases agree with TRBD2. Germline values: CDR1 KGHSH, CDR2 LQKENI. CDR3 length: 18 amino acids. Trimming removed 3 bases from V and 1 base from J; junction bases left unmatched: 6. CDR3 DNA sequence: TGTGCCAGCTCACCGCCGGGACTAGCGGGGAGCGCCAAAAACATTCAGTACTTC. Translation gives CASSPPGLAGSAKNIQYF.

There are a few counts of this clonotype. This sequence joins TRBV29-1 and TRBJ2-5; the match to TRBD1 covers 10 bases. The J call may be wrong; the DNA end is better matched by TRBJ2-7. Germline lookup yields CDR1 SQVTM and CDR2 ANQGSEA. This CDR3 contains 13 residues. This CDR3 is CSVSTGGLSEQYF. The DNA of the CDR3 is TGCAGCGTTTCGACAGGGGGCTTGAGCGAGCAGTACTTC.

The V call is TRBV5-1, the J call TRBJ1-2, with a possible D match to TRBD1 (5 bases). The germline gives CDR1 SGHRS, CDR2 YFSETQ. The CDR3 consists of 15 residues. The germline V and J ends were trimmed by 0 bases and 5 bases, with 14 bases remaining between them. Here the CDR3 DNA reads TGCGCCAGCAGCTTGGGGGGGACCCAAATATATGGCTACACCTTC. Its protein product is CASSLGGTQIYGYTF.

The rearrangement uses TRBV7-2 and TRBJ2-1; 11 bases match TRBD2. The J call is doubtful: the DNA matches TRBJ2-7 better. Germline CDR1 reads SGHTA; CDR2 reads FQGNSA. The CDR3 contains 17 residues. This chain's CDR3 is CASSLFFSGGAYNEQYF. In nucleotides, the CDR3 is TGTGCCAGCAGCTTATTCTTTAGCGGGGGGGCCTACAATGAGCAGTACTTC.

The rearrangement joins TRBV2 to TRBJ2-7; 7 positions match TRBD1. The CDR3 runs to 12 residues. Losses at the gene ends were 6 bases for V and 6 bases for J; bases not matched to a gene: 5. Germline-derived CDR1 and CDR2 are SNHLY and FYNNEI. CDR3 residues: CASRGDSPEQYF. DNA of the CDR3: TGTGCCAGCAGGGGGGACAGCCCCGAGCAGTACTTC.

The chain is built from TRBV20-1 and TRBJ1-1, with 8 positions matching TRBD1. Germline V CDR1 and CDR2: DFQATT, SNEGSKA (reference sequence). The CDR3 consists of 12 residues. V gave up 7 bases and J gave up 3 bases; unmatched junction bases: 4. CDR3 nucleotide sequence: TGCAGTGTGACAGGGGCAGACACTGAAGCTTTCTTT. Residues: CSVTGADTEAFF.

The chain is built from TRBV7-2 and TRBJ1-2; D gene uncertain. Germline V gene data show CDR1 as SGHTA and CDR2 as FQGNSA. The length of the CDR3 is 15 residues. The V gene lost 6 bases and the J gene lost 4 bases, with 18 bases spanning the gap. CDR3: CASRSLGRPIYGYTF. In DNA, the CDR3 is TGTGCCAGCAGGTCCTTGGGCAGGCCGATCTATGGCTACACCTTC.

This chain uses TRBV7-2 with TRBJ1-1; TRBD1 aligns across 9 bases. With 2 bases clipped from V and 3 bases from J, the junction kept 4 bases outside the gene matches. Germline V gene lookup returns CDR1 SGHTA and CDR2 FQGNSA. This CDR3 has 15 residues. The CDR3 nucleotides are TGTGCCAGCAGCTTAACTACAGGGGGCCACACTGAAGCTTTCTTT. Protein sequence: CASSLTTGGHTEAFF.

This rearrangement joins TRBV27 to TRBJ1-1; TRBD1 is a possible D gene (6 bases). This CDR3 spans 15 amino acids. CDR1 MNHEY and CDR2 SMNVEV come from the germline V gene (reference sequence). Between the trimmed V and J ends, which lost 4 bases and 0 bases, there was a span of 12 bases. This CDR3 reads CASSSLQGVNTEAFF. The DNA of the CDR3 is TGTGCCAGCAGTTCACTACAGGGTGTGAACACTGAAGCTTTCTTT.

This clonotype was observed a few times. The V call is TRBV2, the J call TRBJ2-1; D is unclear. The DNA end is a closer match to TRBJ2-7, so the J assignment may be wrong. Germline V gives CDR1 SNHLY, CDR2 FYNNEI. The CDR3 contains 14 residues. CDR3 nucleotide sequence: TGTGCCAGCAGAAGGCTTTCCTCCTACAATGAGCAGTACTTC. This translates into CASRRLSSYNEQYF.

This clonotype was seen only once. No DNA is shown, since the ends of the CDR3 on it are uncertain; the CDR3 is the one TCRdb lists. The CDR3 spells CASSQDWTAFFGYTF. The genes are TRBV4-3 and TRBJ1-2. Per germline, CDR1 LGHNA and CDR2 YSLEER. The CDR3 region is 15 residues in length, termini included.

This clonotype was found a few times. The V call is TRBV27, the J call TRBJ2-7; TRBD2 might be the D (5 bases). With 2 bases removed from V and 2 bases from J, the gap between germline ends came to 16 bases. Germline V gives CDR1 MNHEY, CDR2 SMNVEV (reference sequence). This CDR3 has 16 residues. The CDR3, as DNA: TGTGCCAGCAGTTTAGTGGTGTCTAGCTGGGCCTACGAGCAGTACTTC. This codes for CASSLVVSSWAYEQYF.

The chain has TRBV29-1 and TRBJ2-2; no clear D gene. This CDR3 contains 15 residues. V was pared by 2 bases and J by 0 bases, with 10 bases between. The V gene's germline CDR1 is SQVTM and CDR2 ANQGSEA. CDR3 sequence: CSVEFRSTNTGELFF. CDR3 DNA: TGCAGCGTTGAATTTAGGTCTACGAACACCGGGGAGCTGTTTTTT.